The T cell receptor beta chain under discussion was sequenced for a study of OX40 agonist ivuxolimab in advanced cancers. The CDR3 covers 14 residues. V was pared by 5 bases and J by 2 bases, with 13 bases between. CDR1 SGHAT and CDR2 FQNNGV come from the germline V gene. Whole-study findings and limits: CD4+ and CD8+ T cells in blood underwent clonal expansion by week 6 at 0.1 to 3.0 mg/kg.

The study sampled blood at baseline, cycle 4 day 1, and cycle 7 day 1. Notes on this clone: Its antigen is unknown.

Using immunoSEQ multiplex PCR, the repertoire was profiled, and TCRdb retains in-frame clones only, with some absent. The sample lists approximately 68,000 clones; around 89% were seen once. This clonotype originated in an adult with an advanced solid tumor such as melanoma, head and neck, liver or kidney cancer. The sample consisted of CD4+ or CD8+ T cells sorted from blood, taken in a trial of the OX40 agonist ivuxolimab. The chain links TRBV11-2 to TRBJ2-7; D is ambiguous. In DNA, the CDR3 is TGTGCCAGCAGCCCATCGGACCGAGCCTACGAGCAGTACTTC. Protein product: CASSPSDRAYEQYF.